The T cell receptor (beta chain) under discussion was sequenced for a study of cytomegalovirus exposure and HLA in healthy donors. General study findings and limits: Among TCR sequences, most were rare, though some public TCRs appeared in many donors.

Both 60 Vbeta primers and 13 Jbeta primers went into the PCR. Generated by immunoSEQ multiplex PCR, the TCRdb table keeps only in-frame clones and is missing some. The sample lists tens of thousands of clones, approximately 79% occurring once. Remarks on this clone: Its cognate antigen is unknown.

CDR1 is MNHEY, CDR2 SVGAGI, per germline. The CDR3 is made up of 15 amino acids. Trimming removed 0 bases at V and 2 bases at J, with 10 bases between. The clonotype comes from a young woman in good health and CMV-seropositive. Sequenced material: PBMCs. The rearrangement joins TRBV6-5 to TRBJ2-5; TRBD1 might be the D (6 bases). Here the CDR3 DNA reads TGTGCCAGCAGTTACTCGAGTACAGGGCAAGAGACCCAGTACTTC. It codes for CASSYSSTGQETQYF.